The sequence of this T cell receptor (beta chain) was determined in a study of blood T cells in healthy people across ages. Study details: About one barcoded beta molecule was captured per two T cells (by template switching).

Roughly 10 milliliters was the volume of peripheral blood drawn from each donor. Together with a sample-barcoded 5' primer, a J-beta primer mix was included in a second PCR lasting about 6 to 11 cycles. TCRdb called the 5' RACE reads again in MiXCR, with one record for every CDR3 protein. The profile shows around 800,000 distinct CDR3 sequences, about 55% of them singletons. The junction had 8 bases not matched to a gene; V was cut back by 7 bases and J by 9 bases. CDR3 length equals 14 residues. The germline gives CDR1 SNHLY, CDR2 FYNNEI. This clonotype has a handful of counts. The sequencing sample was made of blood. The rearrangement links TRBV2 to TRBJ2-5; 13 bases are a match to TRBD2. The receptor was derived from a man aged 80 or over in good health. The CDR3 protein is CASNRGTSGVAQYF. Written as DNA, the CDR3 is TGTGCCAGCAACCGAGGGACTAGCGGGGTGGCCCAGTACTTC.